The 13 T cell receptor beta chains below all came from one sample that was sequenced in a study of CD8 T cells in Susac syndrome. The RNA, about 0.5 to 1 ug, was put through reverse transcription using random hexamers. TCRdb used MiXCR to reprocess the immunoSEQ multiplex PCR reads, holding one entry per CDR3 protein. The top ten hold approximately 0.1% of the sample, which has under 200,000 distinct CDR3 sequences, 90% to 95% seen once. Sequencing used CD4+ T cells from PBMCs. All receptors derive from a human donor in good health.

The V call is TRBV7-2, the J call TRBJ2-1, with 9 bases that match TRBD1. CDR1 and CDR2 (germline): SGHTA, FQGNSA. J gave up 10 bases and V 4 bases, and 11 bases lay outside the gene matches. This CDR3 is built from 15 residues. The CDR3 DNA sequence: TGTGCCAGCAGCTCTTACACAGGGGGCCGAGGGGAGCAGTTCTTC. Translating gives CASSSYTGGRGEQFF.

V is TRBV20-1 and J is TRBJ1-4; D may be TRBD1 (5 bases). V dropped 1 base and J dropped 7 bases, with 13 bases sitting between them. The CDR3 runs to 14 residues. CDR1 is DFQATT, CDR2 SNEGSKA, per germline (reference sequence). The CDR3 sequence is CSARVRGQGEKLFF. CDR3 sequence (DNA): TGCAGTGCTAGAGTTCGAGGGCAGGGTGAAAAACTGTTTTTT.

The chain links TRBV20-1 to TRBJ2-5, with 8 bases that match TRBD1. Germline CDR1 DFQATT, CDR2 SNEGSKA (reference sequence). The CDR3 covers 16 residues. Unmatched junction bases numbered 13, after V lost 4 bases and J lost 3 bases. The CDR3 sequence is CSAIKGFRGPEETQYF. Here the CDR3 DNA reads TGCAGTGCTATCAAAGGGTTCAGGGGGCCTGAAGAGACCCAGTACTTC.

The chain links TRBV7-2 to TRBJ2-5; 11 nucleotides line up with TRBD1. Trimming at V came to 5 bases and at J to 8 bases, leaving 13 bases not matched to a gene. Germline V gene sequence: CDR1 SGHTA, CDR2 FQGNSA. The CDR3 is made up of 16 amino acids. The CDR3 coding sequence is TGTGCCAGCAGCCTAATGACCCCGGGACAGGGGGTAACCCAGTACTTC. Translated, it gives CASSLMTPGQGVTQYF.

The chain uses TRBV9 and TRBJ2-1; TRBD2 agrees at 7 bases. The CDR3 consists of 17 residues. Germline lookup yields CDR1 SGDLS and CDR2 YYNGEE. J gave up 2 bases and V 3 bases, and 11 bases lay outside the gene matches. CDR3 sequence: CASSARSGTPPYNEQFF. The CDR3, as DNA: TGTGCCAGCAGCGCACGCAGCGGGACTCCGCCCTACAATGAGCAGTTCTTC. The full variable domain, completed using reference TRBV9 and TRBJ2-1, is DSGVTQTPKHLITATGQRVTLRCSPRSGDLSVYWYQQSLDQGLQFLIQYYNGEERAKGNILERFSAQQFPDLHSELNLSSLELGDSALYFCASSARSGTPPYNEQFFGPGTRLTVL.

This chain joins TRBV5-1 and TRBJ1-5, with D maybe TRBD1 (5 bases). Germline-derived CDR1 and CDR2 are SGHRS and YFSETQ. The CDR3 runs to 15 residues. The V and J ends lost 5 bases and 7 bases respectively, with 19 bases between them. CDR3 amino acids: CASRFMRGEEQPQHF. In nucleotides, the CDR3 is TGCGCCAGCAGATTCATGAGGGGCGAGGAGCAGCCCCAGCATTTT.

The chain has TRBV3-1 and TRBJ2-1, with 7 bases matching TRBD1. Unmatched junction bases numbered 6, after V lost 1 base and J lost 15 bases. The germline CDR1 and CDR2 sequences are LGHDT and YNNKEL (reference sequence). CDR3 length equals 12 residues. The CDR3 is CASSQGPGQLFF. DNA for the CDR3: TGTGCCAGCAGCCAAGGGCCGGGACAGCTGTTCTTC.

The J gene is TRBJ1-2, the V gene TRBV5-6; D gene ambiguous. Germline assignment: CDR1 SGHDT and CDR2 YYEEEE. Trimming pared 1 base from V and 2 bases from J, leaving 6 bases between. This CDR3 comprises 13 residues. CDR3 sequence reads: CASSLKQNYGYTF. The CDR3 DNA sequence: TGTGCCAGCAGCTTGAAACAGAACTATGGCTACACCTTC.

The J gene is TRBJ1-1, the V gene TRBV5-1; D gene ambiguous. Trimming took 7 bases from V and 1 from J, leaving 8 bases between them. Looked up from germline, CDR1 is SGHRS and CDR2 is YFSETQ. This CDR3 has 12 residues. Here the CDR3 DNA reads TGCGCCAGCCAAAACGAGAACACTGAAGCTTTCTTT. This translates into CASQNENTEAFF. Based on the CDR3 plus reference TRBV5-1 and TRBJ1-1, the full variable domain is KAGVTQTPRYLIKTRGQQVTLSCSPISGHRSVSWYQQTPGQGLQFLFEYFSETQRNKGNFPGRFSGRQFSNSRSEMNVSTLELGDSALYLCASQNENTEAFFGQGTRLTVV.

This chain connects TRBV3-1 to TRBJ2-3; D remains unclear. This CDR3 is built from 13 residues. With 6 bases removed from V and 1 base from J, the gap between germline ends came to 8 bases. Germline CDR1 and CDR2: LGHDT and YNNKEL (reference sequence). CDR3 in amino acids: CASRLFGTDTQYF. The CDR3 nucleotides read TGTGCCAGCAGATTATTCGGCACAGATACGCAGTATTTT.

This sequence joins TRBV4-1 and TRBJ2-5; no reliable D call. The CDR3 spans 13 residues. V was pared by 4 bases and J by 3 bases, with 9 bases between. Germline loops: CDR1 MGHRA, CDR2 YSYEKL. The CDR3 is CASSRWQKETQYF. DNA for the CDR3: TGCGCCAGCAGCCGATGGCAGAAAGAGACCCAGTACTTC.

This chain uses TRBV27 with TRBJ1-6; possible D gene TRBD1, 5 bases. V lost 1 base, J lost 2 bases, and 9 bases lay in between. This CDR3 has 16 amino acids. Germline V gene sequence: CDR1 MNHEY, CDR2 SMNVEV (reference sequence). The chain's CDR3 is CASSLLQGTYNSPLHF. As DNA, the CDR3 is TGTGCCAGCAGTTTATTGCAGGGCACCTATAATTCACCCCTCCACTTT.

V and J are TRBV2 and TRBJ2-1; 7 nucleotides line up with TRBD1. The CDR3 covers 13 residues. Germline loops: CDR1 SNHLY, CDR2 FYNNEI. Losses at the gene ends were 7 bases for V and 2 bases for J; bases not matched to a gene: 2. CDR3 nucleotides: TGTGCCAGCACGACAGGGACCTACAATGAGCAGTTCTTC. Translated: CASTTGTYNEQFF.